These 26 T cell receptor beta chains share one sample of origin, sequenced in a study of control samples from healthy donors and cancer patients. Assay: immunoSEQ multiplex PCR; the TCRdb copy retains only in-frame clones and omits some. Here the sample spans 100,000 to 150,000 clones, more than 80% being singletons. The sequenced material came from blood. The receptors derive from a man aged 35-49 years in good health.

This clone occurred once. The genes are TRBV5-1 and TRBJ2-3; 8 nucleotides line up with TRBD2. The CDR3 covers 15 residues. CDR1 is SGHRS and CDR2 is YFSETQ in the germline V gene. The J segment lost 0 bases and the V segment lost 3 bases, leaving 3 bases of the junction unmatched. The CDR3 protein is CASSSGGISTDTQYF. The CDR3 DNA sequence: TGCGCCAGCAGCTCGGGGGGGATAAGCACAGATACGCAGTATTTT.

The V gene is TRBV5-6, the J gene TRBJ2-3; D unclear. Germline V gene data show CDR1 as SGHDT and CDR2 as YYEEEE. V lost 0 bases, J lost 5 bases, and 10 bases lay in between. The CDR3 contains 14 residues. The CDR3, as DNA: TGTGCCAGCAGCTTGGGCCCTGCACAAGATACGCAGTATTTT. Its protein product is CASSLGPAQDTQYF.

The chain joins TRBV6-6 to TRBJ2-5; D could derive from TRBD1 or TRBD2 (6 bases each). V was shortened by 3 bases and J by 5 bases, with 16 bases between the two germline ends. Germline CDR1 and CDR2: MNHNY and SVGAGI (reference sequence). The CDR3 totals 15 residues. The CDR3 loop is CASSYEGGVMETQYF. In DNA form, the CDR3 reads TGTGCCAGCAGTTATGAGGGGGGTGTAATGGAGACCCAGTACTTC.

The chain carries TRBV11-1 and TRBJ1-1; no clear D. The CDR3 is 14 residues long. Per the germline V gene, CDR1 is SGHAT and CDR2 is FQDESV (reference sequence). V was pared by 0 bases and J by 4 bases, with 9 bases between. This CDR3 is CASSLATLPTEAFF. As DNA, the CDR3 is TGTGCCAGCAGCTTAGCGACACTACCCACTGAAGCTTTCTTT.

This chain links TRBV11-2 with TRBJ1-1; the D is unclear. Germline CDR1 is SGHAT and CDR2 is FQNNGV. This CDR3 is built from 14 residues. Trimming shortened V by 5 bases and J by 0 bases, and 10 bases separated the two germline ends. For the CDR3, the DNA is TGTGCCAGCAGCGGTGAAACAATGAACACTGAAGCTTTCTTT. Its protein product is CASSGETMNTEAFF.

This chain connects TRBV5-1 to TRBJ2-1; the match to TRBD1 covers 9 bases. This CDR3 region has 14 residues. Germline V gene data show CDR1 as SGHRS and CDR2 as YFSETQ. V gave up 4 bases and J gave up 6 bases; unmatched junction bases: 5. CDR3 nucleotide sequence: TGCGCCAGCAGCCGGACAGGGGCCCCCAATGAGCAGTTCTTC. Translated: CASSRTGAPNEQFF. Using reference TRBV5-1 and TRBJ2-1 for the parts outside the CDR3, the full variable domain is KAGVTQTPRYLIKTRGQQVTLSCSPISGHRSVSWYQQTPGQGLQFLFEYFSETQRNKGNFPGRFSGRQFSNSRSEMNVSTLELGDSALYLCASSRTGAPNEQFFGPGTRLTVL.

This clone showed up just once. This chain uses TRBV9 with TRBJ2-1; 7 bases fit TRBD2. The germline CDR1 and CDR2 sequences are SGDLS and YYNGEE. The trim removed 3 bases at V and 3 bases at J, leaving 3 bases unmatched. The CDR3 length is 14 residues. CDR3 nucleotide sequence: TGTGCCAGCAGCGCCTCGGGGGGCTACAATGAGCAGTTCTTC. Its translation: CASSASGGYNEQFF.

The chain has TRBV14 and TRBJ1-4; D is uncertain. This CDR3 has 17 residues. Germline V gives CDR1 SGHDN, CDR2 FVKESK. V was cut by 4 bases and J by 0 bases, with 15 bases left in between. CDR3 residues: CASSRVQNPATNEKLFF. The CDR3 bases are TGTGCCAGCAGCCGAGTACAGAACCCTGCAACTAATGAAAAACTGTTTTTT.

The CDR3 spells CASSTRGYGYTF. The CDR3 region has the DNA TGTGCCAGCAGTACCCGGGGGTATGGCTACACCTTC. The chain links TRBV6-5 to TRBJ1-2, with D possibly being TRBD1 (5 bases). There are 12 residues in the CDR3. Germline CDR1 reads MNHEY; CDR2 reads SVGAGI. The V gene lost 5 bases and the J gene lost 5 bases, with 9 bases spanning the gap.

The rearrangement joins TRBV15 to TRBJ1-2; D gene ambiguous. CDR3 length: 13 amino acids. V gave up 0 bases and J gave up 1 base, with 3 bases separating them. CDR1 is LNHNV, CDR2 YYDKDF, per germline (reference sequence). The CDR3 region is CATSRDYNYGYTF. The DNA for the CDR3 is TGTGCCACCAGCAGAGATTATAACTATGGCTACACCTTC.

The rearrangement uses TRBV6-5 and TRBJ2-1, with 8 bases matching TRBD1. Germline trimming cut 6 bases from V and 7 bases from J; bases unmatched to any gene: 11. CDR3 length equals 15 residues. Germline V gene sequence: CDR1 MNHEY, CDR2 SVGAGI. The CDR3 sequence: CASRGRTGRRNEQFF. The CDR3 DNA reads TGTGCCAGCAGGGGTCGGACAGGGCGGAGGAATGAGCAGTTCTTC.

The V and J genes are TRBV3-1 (or the pseudogene TRBV3-2) and TRBJ1-5, with 7 bases fitting TRBD1. The CDR3 totals 16 residues. V shed 2 bases, J shed 6 bases, and the junction held 10 bases outside the gene matches. CDR1 is LGHDT, CDR2 YNNKEL, per germline (reference sequence). CDR3: CASSQSGTAVGQPQHF. The DNA of the CDR3 is TGTGCCAGCAGCCAAAGCGGGACAGCCGTCGGTCAGCCCCAGCATTTT.

The V gene is TRBV7-8, the J gene TRBJ2-1; D uncertain. The germline V gene encodes CDR1 SGHVS and CDR2 FQNEAQ. Deletions cut 2 bases from V and 5 bases from J, with 10 bases between. The CDR3 sequence is 14 residues long. CDR3 loop: CASSLRQVNNEQFF. DNA for the CDR3: TGTGCCAGCAGCTTACGGCAGGTGAACAATGAGCAGTTCTTC.

The chain links TRBV2 to TRBJ1-4; D unclear. The CDR3 extends over 12 amino acids. V dropped 1 base and J dropped 7 bases, with 4 bases sitting between them. The germline V gene has CDR1 SNHLY and CDR2 FYNNEI. The CDR3 loop reads CASSEGGEKLFF. CDR3 nucleotides: TGTGCCAGCAGTGAAGGGGGTGAAAAACTGTTTTTT.

The genes are TRBV5-1 and TRBJ1-2; D may be TRBD1 (6 bases). V was cut by 0 bases and J by 4 bases, with 16 bases left in between. This CDR3 comprises 16 residues. Germline V gene sequence: CDR1 SGHRS, CDR2 YFSETQ. Written as DNA, the CDR3 is TGCGCCAGCAGCTTGGGAGGATCGGGGGGCACCTATGGCTACACCTTC. Protein sequence: CASSLGGSGGTYGYTF.

The chain couples TRBV12-3 or TRBV12-4 to TRBJ1-5; perhaps TRBD1 as D (6 bases). The ends were cut back, 5 bases at V and 8 bases at J, with 10 bases in the middle. The length of the CDR3 is 12 residues. In nucleotides, the CDR3 is TGTGCCAGCAGTCCAAGGGGGGAGCCCCAGCATTTT. Residues: CASSPRGEPQHF.

In its sample, this clone was seen once. The J gene is TRBJ1-5, the V gene TRBV6-5, with a possible D match to TRBD1 (6 bases). Trimming shortened V by 1 base and J by 7 bases, and 14 bases separated the two germline ends. Germline CDR1 and CDR2: MNHEY and SVGAGI. The CDR3 runs to 15 residues. The DNA for the CDR3 is TGTGCCAGCAGTTACTTCCGGGGGGCGGGCCAGCCCCAGCATTTT. Encoded protein: CASSYFRGAGQPQHF.

This chain connects TRBV6-5 to TRBJ2-7; no firm D call. The CDR3 loop spans 15 amino acids. Trimming took off 6 bases at V and 0 bases at J, with 15 bases between the two ends. CDR1 and CDR2 (germline): MNHEY, SVGAGI. Here the CDR3 DNA reads TGTGCCAGCAGACTTGGGCCCTCACACTCCTACGAGCAGTACTTC. Translating it yields CASRLGPSHSYEQYF.

The genes are TRBV5-1 and TRBJ2-5; D remains ambiguous. V gave up 0 bases and J gave up 9 bases, with 15 bases separating them. CDR3 length: 14 residues. Germline CDR1 is SGHRS and CDR2 is YFSETQ. Here the CDR3 reads CASSLATASRAQYF. Written as DNA, the CDR3 is TGCGCCAGCAGCTTGGCGACCGCCTCTAGGGCCCAGTACTTC.

The V gene is TRBV5-1, the J gene TRBJ2-7; the match to TRBD1 covers 7 bases. V lost 0 bases and J lost 5; bases outside the gene matches: 8. The germline CDR1 and CDR2 sequences are SGHRS and YFSETQ. CDR3 size: 15 residues. CDR3 coding DNA: TGCGCCAGCAGCTTGGTGCCAGGGGGAACAGACGAGCAGTACTTC. Translation: CASSLVPGGTDEQYF.

The chain recombines TRBV9 with TRBJ1-2; perhaps TRBD1 as D (6 bases). CDR1 and CDR2 from the germline V gene are SGDLS and YYNGEE. The CDR3 loop spans 12 amino acids. Trimming shortened V by 7 bases and J by 1 base, and 8 bases separated the two germline ends. In nucleotides, the CDR3 is TGTGCCAGCGGGACAAATAACTATGGCTACACCTTC. Encoded protein: CASGTNNYGYTF.

This chain connects TRBV3-1 (or the pseudogene TRBV3-2) to TRBJ2-7; 11 positions agree with TRBD2. With V trimmed by 4 bases and J by 3 bases, 5 bases remained unmatched. The CDR3 contains 15 residues. The germline gives CDR1 LGHDT, CDR2 YNNKEL (reference sequence). Written as DNA, the CDR3 is TGTGCCAGCAGCCCAGGGACTAGCGGCCTCTACGAGCAGTACTTC. It yields the protein CASSPGTSGLYEQYF.

This chain connects TRBV10-2 to TRBJ1-3; 8 nucleotides align to TRBD1. The CDR3 has 16 amino acids. V was clipped by 5 bases and J by 2 bases; unmatched bases: 8. CDR1 and CDR2 (germline): WSHSY, SAAADI. DNA for the CDR3: TGCGCCAGCAGTCATGTACAGGGGGGAGCTGGAAACACCATATATTTT. Encoded protein: CASSHVQGGAGNTIYF.

The V call is TRBV10-3, the J call TRBJ1-2, with D tentatively TRBD1 (6 bases). The CDR3 totals 15 residues. The germline V gene encodes CDR1 ENHRY and CDR2 SYGVKD. With 0 bases removed from V and 3 bases from J, the gap between germline ends came to 11 bases. For the CDR3, the DNA is TGTGCCATCAGTGAGTCGCCCCGACAGGACTATGGCTACACCTTC. This translates into CAISESPRQDYGYTF.

The chain employs TRBV4-1 and TRBJ1-2; 7 nucleotides agree with TRBD1. The ends lost 4 bases at V and 2 bases at J; junction bases unmatched: 7. Germline loops: CDR1 MGHRA, CDR2 YSYEKL. This CDR3 is 15 amino acids long. The CDR3 region is CASSPSDRPNYGYTF. The CDR3 bases are TGCGCCAGCAGCCCTTCGGACAGGCCAAACTATGGCTACACCTTC.

The chain has TRBV6-5 and TRBJ2-3; TRBD2 agrees at 8 bases. The V and J ends lost 6 bases and 6 bases, in that order; junction bases with no gene match: 8. The CDR3 contains 14 residues. Looked up from germline, CDR1 is MNHEY and CDR2 is SVGAGI. The CDR3 region is CASSPGLASDTQYF. CDR3 sequence (DNA): TGTGCCAGCAGCCCCGGACTAGCATCCGATACGCAGTATTTT.